Presented here are 27 T cell receptor beta chains from one specimen sequenced in a study of identical twins. A single record per CDR3 protein comes from TCRdb applying MiXCR to the 5' RACE reads. The sample has approximately 670,000 distinct CDR3 sequences, less than 7% seen once. The sample taken for sequencing was naive T cells sorted from blood. These receptors originate from a man younger than 30 in good health.

J is TRBJ2-3 and V is TRBV2; tentatively, D is TRBD1 (6 bases). The ends were cut back, 6 bases at V and 7 bases at J, with 14 bases in the middle. Germline CDR1 and CDR2: SNHLY and FYNNEI. This CDR3 is 13 amino acids long. This CDR3 is CASSPFRDNTQYF. CDR3 DNA: TGTGCCAGCAGCCCATTCCGGGACAATACGCAGTATTTT.

A remark on this clonotype: Germline is not matched at one junction end, which may reflect a read error. The V and J genes are TRBV20-1 and TRBJ2-1; D is possibly TRBD2 (6 bases). CDR1 and CDR2 from the germline V gene are DFQATT and SNEGSKA (reference sequence). This CDR3 has 14 amino acids. The CDR3 DNA sequence: TGCAGTGCTAGAGGGGGACTTTACTACGATGAGCAGTTCTTC. This encodes CSARGGLYYDEQFF.

This clonotype was seen ten or more times. This chain uses TRBV6-1 with TRBJ2-1; 8 positions agree with TRBD1. In germline, CDR1 is MNHNS, CDR2 SASEGT. This CDR3 comprises 17 residues. Trimming removed 2 bases from V and 4 bases from J; junction bases left unmatched: 10. The CDR3 DNA reads as TGTGCCAGCAGTGAAACCCCGGCAGGGGGCGCGTACAATGAGCAGTTCTTC. It encodes CASSETPAGGAYNEQFF.

This clonotype came up many times. The rearrangement uses TRBV9 and TRBJ2-2; D gene unclear. V gave up 0 bases and J gave up 7 bases, with 4 bases separating them. This CDR3 region has 12 residues. Germline V CDR1 and CDR2: SGDLS, YYNGEE. The CDR3 DNA reads TGTGCCAGCAGCGTAGGAAGCGGGGAGCTGTTTTTT. This encodes CASSVGSGELFF.

This clonotype was seen a few times. This chain links TRBV28 with TRBJ1-5; the match to TRBD1 covers 9 bases. V shed 3 bases, J shed 4 bases, and the junction held 10 bases outside the gene matches. Germline V gene data show CDR1 as MDHEN and CDR2 as SYDVKM. The CDR3 spans 17 residues. CDR3 DNA: TGTGCCAGCAGTTTCTCCTCGGGACAGGGAGGAAATCAGCCCCAGCATTTT. It encodes CASSFSSGQGGNQPQHF.

This clonotype has at least ten counts. V is TRBV20-1 and J is TRBJ1-2, with 7 bases fitting TRBD1. Germline V lookup: CDR1 DFQATT, CDR2 SNEGSKA (reference sequence). The CDR3 is 13 amino acids. V trimming: 3 bases; J trimming: 3 bases; junction bases outside the gene matches: 4. CDR3 in DNA: TGCAGTGCTAGGTGGGACAGCCACTATGGCTACACCTTC. It encodes CSARWDSHYGYTF.

Only a few counts were recorded for this clonotype. The chain joins TRBV4-1 to TRBJ1-2; D uncertain. The CDR3 spans 15 residues. The V end was cut by 3 bases, the J end by 6 bases, with 17 bases between. The germline V gene has CDR1 MGHRA and CDR2 YSYEKL. CDR3 sequence: CASSQDSGRVDGYTF. The CDR3 nucleotides are TGCGCCAGCAGCCAGGATTCCGGCCGGGTTGATGGCTACACCTTC.

Only a few counts were recorded for this clonotype. The chain carries TRBV4-3 and TRBJ2-2; D possibly matches TRBD1 or TRBD2 (7 bases each). The germline V and J ends were trimmed by 1 base and 6 bases, with 15 bases remaining between them. The CDR3 has 16 amino acids. Germline-derived CDR1 and CDR2 are LGHNA and YSLEER. The CDR3 spells CASSQAVQGGPGELFF. Written as DNA, the CDR3 is TGCGCCAGCAGCCAAGCTGTTCAGGGGGGGCCCGGGGAGCTGTTTTTT.

This clonotype was observed many times. This chain connects TRBV7-9 to TRBJ1-1; no reliable D call. Germline-derived CDR1 and CDR2 are SEHNR and FQNEAQ (reference sequence). V dropped 3 bases and J dropped 1 base, with 6 bases sitting between them. The CDR3 covers 13 residues. CDR3 region: CASSFGENTEAFF. CDR3 DNA sequence: TGTGCCAGCAGCTTCGGCGAGAACACTGAAGCTTTCTTT.

The table lists this clonotype with many counts. The chain carries TRBV29-1 and TRBJ1-1; D ambiguous. Germline V CDR1 and CDR2: SQVTM, ANQGSEA. V lost 4 bases to trimming and J lost 0 bases, with 9 bases between them. The CDR3 is made up of 13 amino acids. In DNA form, the CDR3 reads TGCAGCGTTGGGCGACCGATGAACACTGAAGCTTTCTTT. This codes for CSVGRPMNTEAFF.

This clonotype was seen ten or more times. This chain uses TRBV7-2 with TRBJ2-7; D is unresolved. Germline values: CDR1 SGHTA, CDR2 FQGNSA. V dropped 5 bases and J dropped 10 bases, with 18 bases sitting between them. The CDR3 runs to 13 residues. This CDR3 reads CASSPTRARSQYF. In DNA, the CDR3 is TGTGCCAGCAGCCCGACCCGGGCCCGGAGTCAGTACTTC.

The rearrangement joins TRBV7-9 to TRBJ2-5, with D tentatively TRBD2 (6 bases). The CDR3 runs to 14 residues. In germline, CDR1 is SEHNR, CDR2 FQNEAQ (reference sequence). With 3 bases removed from V and 2 bases from J, the gap between germline ends came to 10 bases. The CDR3 DNA reads as TGTGCCAGCAGCTTTGGGGGGAAACAAGAGACCCAGTACTTC. Protein product: CASSFGGKQETQYF.

This clonotype was detected many times. V gene TRBV5-1 combines with J gene TRBJ2-3; TRBD1 aligns across 10 bases. Trimming took 1 base from V and 0 from J; bases not matched to a gene: 5. The CDR3 consists of 17 residues. CDR1 is SGHRS and CDR2 is YFSETQ in the germline V gene. CDR3 DNA sequence: TGCGCCAGCAGCTTGCTCGGGACAGGGGCCAGCACAGATACGCAGTATTTT. Its translation is CASSLLGTGASTDTQYF.

This clonotype has only a few counts. The chain combines TRBV20-1 with TRBJ2-5, with D possibly matching TRBD2 (6 bases). Per the germline V gene, CDR1 is DFQATT and CDR2 is SNEGSKA (reference sequence). V shed 3 bases and J shed 3 bases, with 23 bases lying between them. The CDR3 spans 17 residues. As DNA, the CDR3 is TGCAGTGCTAGTATAAGTGCCCCCCGGGACTTAGAAGAGACCCAGTACTTC. Its protein product is CSASISAPRDLEETQYF.

The rearrangement uses TRBV18 and TRBJ1-2; 8 bases are shared with TRBD1. V shed 3 bases and J 7 bases; nucleotides not matched to a gene: 10. The CDR3 contains 15 residues. Germline V gene sequence: CDR1 KGHSH, CDR2 LQKENI. CDR3 protein: CASSPTDREGAGYTF. CDR3 DNA: TGTGCCAGCTCACCCACGGACAGGGAGGGCGCTGGCTACACCTTC.

This clonotype has at least ten counts. V is TRBV14 and J is TRBJ2-5, with 10 bases fitting TRBD2. The CDR3 is 15 amino acids. CDR1 is SGHDN and CDR2 is FVKESK in the germline V gene. The V gene end was trimmed by 4 bases and the J gene end by 6 bases; junction bases not matched to a gene: 8. The CDR3 DNA reads as TGTGCCAGCAGCCGCCAACCTAGCGGGAGAAAGACCCAGTACTTC. It specifies CASSRQPSGRKTQYF.

This clonotype was found many times. The rearrangement links TRBV5-1 to TRBJ2-2; perhaps TRBD1 as D (6 bases). The CDR3 extends over 14 amino acids. Germline V CDR1 and CDR2: SGHRS, YFSETQ. V lost 7 bases and J 7 bases, leaving 17 bases between the germline ends. CDR3 nucleotides: TGCGCCAGCCTTAAATCAGGGGCGGACGGGGAGCTGTTTTTT. Its translation is CASLKSGADGELFF.

This clonotype was recorded many times. This chain uses TRBV10-3 with TRBJ2-1; D perhaps matches TRBD1 (5 bases). Germline CDR1 reads ENHRY; CDR2 reads SYGVKD. V lost 6 bases, J lost 6 bases, and 6 bases lay in between. CDR3 length equals 11 residues. The DNA for the CDR3 is TGTGCCATCAGGCAGGGCAATGAGCAGTTCTTC. Protein product: CAIRQGNEQFF.

The chain carries TRBV6-1 and TRBJ2-5, with D possibly TRBD2 on 5 matching bases. V gave up 2 bases and J gave up 1 base, with 17 bases separating them. Germline V gene data show CDR1 as MNHNS and CDR2 as SASEGT. The CDR3 spans 17 residues. The DNA of the CDR3 is TGTGCCAGCAGTGAAACGGGCGGGTACTGGCCCCAAGAGACCCAGTACTTC. This encodes CASSETGGYWPQETQYF.

This clonotype came up many times. This chain links TRBV9 with TRBJ2-1, with 8 bases lining up with TRBD1. This CDR3 comprises 15 residues. The germline CDR1 and CDR2 sequences are SGDLS and YYNGEE. V shed 7 bases and J 5 bases; nucleotides not matched to a gene: 11. CDR3 residues: CASDRGWGPDNEQFF. The CDR3 coding sequence is TGTGCCAGCGACAGGGGATGGGGACCGGACAATGAGCAGTTCTTC.

This clonotype was counted ten times or more. J is TRBJ2-2 and V is TRBV12-3 or TRBV12-4, with a weak D call TRBD2 (5 bases). The V end lost 5 bases, the J end lost 7 bases, and 26 bases lay between the germline ends. The length of the CDR3 is 18 residues. The CDR3 protein is CASSQPPQRKADGGELFF. The CDR3, as DNA: TGTGCCAGCAGTCAGCCCCCCCAGCGGAAGGCGGATGGCGGGGAGCTGTTTTTT.

This clonotype was counted only a few times. This CDR3 is CASSSGASGYTDTQYF. CDR3 DNA sequence: TGTGCCAGCAGCTCTGGCGCTAGCGGGTACACAGATACGCAGTATTTT. The chain links TRBV7-9 to TRBJ2-3; TRBD2 matches at 8 bases. This CDR3 comprises 16 residues. Germline V gene lookup returns CDR1 SEHNR and CDR2 FQNEAQ (reference sequence). Trimming took 4 bases from V and 2 from J; bases not matched to a gene: 8.

This clonotype was detected ten times or more. The rearrangement uses TRBV30 and TRBJ2-1; 7 bases match TRBD1. J gave up 9 bases and V 0 bases, and 5 bases lay outside the gene matches. In germline, CDR1 is GTSNPN, CDR2 SVGIG (reference sequence). The CDR3 has 13 residues. CDR3 nucleotides: TGTGCCTGGAGTGTCGACAGGGCCGGTGAGCAGTTCTTC. This sequence encodes CAWSVDRAGEQFF.

The chain uses TRBV7-8 and TRBJ2-2; 13 bases line up with TRBD2. The CDR3 is 19 amino acids. Per the germline V gene, CDR1 is SGHVS and CDR2 is FQNEAQ. The J segment lost 5 bases and the V segment lost 1 base, leaving 10 bases of the junction unmatched. The CDR3 nucleotides read TGTGCCAGCAGCTTAGGAGTAGGACTAGCGGGAGTGGGAACCGGGGAGCTGTTTTTT. Translating gives CASSLGVGLAGVGTGELFF.

There are many counts of this clonotype. The CDR3 protein is CASSLVPLAGDDTQYF. The CDR3 region has the DNA TGTGCCAGCAGCTTAGTCCCCCTAGCGGGAGACGATACGCAGTATTTT. The chain joins TRBV11-2 to TRBJ2-3; 10 positions agree with TRBD2. The V gene end was trimmed by 1 base and the J gene end by 6 bases; junction bases not matched to a gene: 7. This CDR3 has 16 amino acids. Per the germline V gene, CDR1 is SGHAT and CDR2 is FQNNGV.

This clonotype was counted only a few times. The CDR3 sequence: CASSQTGLPQETQYF. CDR3 DNA: TGTGCCAGCAGCCAGACGGGACTACCCCAAGAGACCCAGTACTTC. This chain links TRBV7-2 with TRBJ2-5, with 7 positions matching TRBD2. CDR1 and CDR2 (germline): SGHTA, FQGNSA. V lost 5 bases, J lost 1 base, and 7 bases stayed unmatched. This CDR3 is 15 amino acids long.

The rearrangement links TRBV21-1 to TRBJ1-2; TRBD1, the table's D call, was not compared with the DNA. TRBV21-1 is noted as a pseudogene. The CDR3 loop spans 13 amino acids. CDR3 nucleotide sequence: TGTGCCAGCAGCAGCCGGGACAGGGGTGGCTACACCTTC. Translation: CASSSRDRGGYTF.